This entry describes one T cell receptor (beta chain). Germline-derived CDR1 and CDR2 are LGHNT and FRNRAP. V lost 5 bases to trimming and J lost 7 bases, with 17 bases between them. This CDR3 comprises 15 residues. Method: immunoSEQ multiplex PCR; TCRdb's copy keeps in-frame clones and lacks some. In the table there are roughly 90,000 clones, 85% to 90% of which are singletons. The sample belongs to a study of blood T cell repertoires in COVID-19. Study information: Researchers got acute and convalescent COVID-19 samples from the United States, Italy and Spain.

The TCR sequence derives from a man between 35 and 55 years old with acute or convalescent COVID-19. The chain couples TRBV12-5 to TRBJ2-2; D not resolved. Sequencing used peripheral blood. CDR3 sequence reads: CASGPPALYGGELFF. The CDR3 DNA is TGTGCTAGTGGTCCCCCCGCCCTCTACGGCGGGGAGCTGTTTTTT.